These 22 T cell receptor beta chains originate from one sample sequenced in a study of T cell repertoires in cytomegalovirus infection. Their target antigens are unknown. From the reads, TCRdb called clonotypes with MiXCR, one entry per CDR3 protein. The sample contains roughly 310,000 distinct CDR3 sequences, 25% to 35% of which appear only once. The sequenced sample was cultured PBMCs, obtained from culture after CMV antigen stimulation. These receptors were obtained from a human donor in good health (CMV status not recorded). Some clones in this sample may be carry-over from other donors' samples.

This clonotype occurred a few times. The gene calls are TRBV20-1 and TRBJ2-3; 14 nucleotides align to TRBD2. Germline CDR1 and CDR2: DFQATT and SNEGSKA (reference sequence). The length of the CDR3 is 18 residues. V shed 4 bases and J 3 bases; nucleotides not matched to a gene: 12. CDR3 loop: CSAKSYGTSGSLTDTQYF. The CDR3 DNA follows: TGCAGTGCTAAAAGCTACGGGACTAGCGGGAGTTTGACAGATACGCAGTATTTT.

In DNA, the CDR3 is TGCAGTCTAGAGGGGCGCCAGGATACGCAGTATTTT. This codes for CSLEGRQDTQYF. V usage is TRBV20-1 and J usage is TRBJ2-3; D may be TRBD1 or TRBD2 (5 bases each). CDR3 length: 12 amino acids. V lost 8 bases to trimming and J lost 6 bases, with 15 bases between them. The germline CDR1 and CDR2 sequences are DFQATT and SNEGSKA (reference sequence).

The rearrangement links TRBV25-1 to TRBJ1-2, with D perhaps matching TRBD1 (5 bases). V gave up 10 bases and J gave up 0 bases, with 12 bases separating them. This CDR3 comprises 13 residues. CDR1 and CDR2 from the germline V gene are MGHDK and SYGVNS. The CDR3 nucleotides read TGTGCCACCCGGGACGAAACTAACTATGGCTACACCTTC. The encoded protein is CATRDETNYGYTF.

The V call is TRBV29-1, the J call TRBJ1-2; a weak D match, TRBD1 (5 bases). Trimming cost V 6 bases and J 11 bases, with 16 bases left between them. Looked up from germline, CDR1 is SQVTM and CDR2 is ANQGSEA. This CDR3 spans 11 amino acids. CDR3 nucleotides: TGCAGCGTAGCCGAGGCATGGGGGTACACCTTC. Protein sequence: CSVAEAWGYTF.

This clonotype was detected many times. This rearrangement joins TRBV4-2 to TRBJ1-5, with D hard to call. Trimming took 4 bases from V and 0 from J, leaving 13 bases between them. Per the germline V gene, CDR1 is LGHNA and CDR2 is YNFKEQ. The CDR3 extends over 16 amino acids. The CDR3 loop reads CASSPTWGDSNQPQHF. CDR3 sequence (DNA): TGTGCCAGCAGCCCGACATGGGGAGATAGCAATCAGCCCCAGCATTTT.

This clonotype has a handful of counts. This sequence joins TRBV7-9 and TRBJ1-3, with a weak D call TRBD1 (6 bases). Germline V CDR1 and CDR2: SEHNR, FQNEAQ (reference sequence). V lost 5 bases, J lost 4 bases, and 18 bases lay in between. The CDR3 contains 16 residues. This chain's CDR3 is CASSPAGGKGGNTIYF. As DNA, the CDR3 is TGTGCCAGCAGCCCTGCGGGGGGCAAAGGCGGAAACACCATATATTTT.

The table lists this clonotype with a few counts. V is TRBV12-3 or TRBV12-4 and J is TRBJ2-7; the D gene could be TRBD1 or TRBD2 (5 bases each). The CDR3 consists of 12 residues. Trimming stripped 4 bases from V and 2 bases from J, with 6 bases between. CDR3 in DNA: TGTGCCAGCAGTTCGGGACCCTACGAGCAGTACTTC. This codes for CASSSGPYEQYF.

The rearrangement uses TRBV9 and TRBJ2-7; the D gene is possibly TRBD2 (5 bases). The CDR3 runs to 15 residues. Trimming removed 0 bases at V and 3 bases at J, with 13 bases between. CDR1 is SGDLS, CDR2 YYNGEE, per germline. The CDR3 protein is CASSVALGLGYEQYF. The CDR3 nucleotides are TGTGCCAGCAGCGTAGCTCTAGGACTCGGCTACGAGCAGTACTTC.

This clonotype was seen many times. V gene TRBV7-2 combines with J gene TRBJ1-3; D unresolved. Germline assignment: CDR1 SGHTA and CDR2 FQGNSA. The CDR3 covers 15 residues. V was trimmed by 5 bases and J by 1 base, leaving 12 bases between them. The CDR3, as DNA: TGTGCCAGCAGCCCCCGTCCTCTTTCTGGAAACACCATATATTTT. It specifies CASSPRPLSGNTIYF.

The rearrangement links TRBV20-1 to TRBJ2-1; D gene ambiguous. Trimming cost V 0 bases and J 9 bases, with 6 bases left between them. The CDR3 extends over 11 amino acids. Per germline, CDR1 DFQATT and CDR2 SNEGSKA (reference sequence). CDR3 sequence: CSAREIGEQFF. The CDR3 nucleotides read TGCAGTGCTAGAGAGATCGGTGAGCAGTTCTTC.

This clonotype was seen a few times. This chain joins TRBV5-4 and TRBJ2-3; 11 bases align to TRBD2. The CDR3 loop spans 15 amino acids. V was clipped by 4 bases and J by 5 bases; unmatched bases: 6. Looked up from germline, CDR1 is SGHNT and CDR2 is YYREEE (reference sequence). Written as DNA, the CDR3 is TGTGCCAGCAGCCTTGGGACTAGCGGAAGAGATACGCAGTATTTT. Its protein product is CASSLGTSGRDTQYF.

This clonotype was detected only a few times. The chain carries TRBV12-3 or TRBV12-4 and TRBJ1-2; D is possibly TRBD1 (5 bases). The CDR3 has 14 amino acids. V lost 6 bases, J lost 10 bases, and 21 bases lay in between. The CDR3 region is CASSRSAGESYYTF. CDR3 in DNA: TGTGCCAGCAGCCGGTCGGCGGGGGAGAGCTACTACACCTTC.

This clonotype was seen a handful of times. The chain joins TRBV11-2 to TRBJ2-5; TRBD2 matches at 11 bases. The CDR3 covers 16 residues. Germline V CDR1 and CDR2: SGHAT, FQNNGV. V dropped 0 bases and J dropped 2; count of bases not matched to a gene: 2. This chain's CDR3 is CASSLDVAGGQETQYF. The DNA for the CDR3 is TGTGCCAGCAGCTTAGATGTAGCGGGGGGGCAAGAGACCCAGTACTTC. The full variable domain, in which reference TRBV11-2 and TRBJ2-5 provide the parts outside the CDR3, is EAGVAQSPRYKIIEKRQSVAFWCNPISGHATLYWYQQILGQGPKLLIQFQNNGVVDDSQLPKDRFSAERLKGVDSTLKIQPAKLEDSAVYLCASSLDVAGGQETQYFGPGTRLLVL.

With regard to this clonotype: The junction shows a germline mismatch at one end, possibly a read error. J is TRBJ1-5 and V is TRBV7-2, with 7 bases matching TRBD1. In germline, CDR1 is SGHTA, CDR2 FQGNSA. The CDR3 is 14 amino acids. The CDR3 region has the DNA TGTGCCAGCAGTCCGACAGGGCCGGGTCAGACCCAGCATTTT. Translating gives CASSPTGPGQTQHF. Supplemented by reference TRBV7-2 and TRBJ1-5, the full variable domain reads GAGVSQSPSNKVTEKGKDVELRCDPISGHTALYWYRQSLGQGLEFLIYFQGNSAPDKSGLPSDRFSAERTGGSVSTLTIQRTQQEDSAVYLCASSPTGPGQTQHFGDGTRLSIL.

A few counts support this clonotype. The chain has TRBV27 and TRBJ1-2; no clear D. Trimming pared 3 bases from V and 6 bases from J, leaving 11 bases between. The CDR3 has 13 residues. The germline gives CDR1 MNHEY, CDR2 SMNVEV (reference sequence). CDR3 amino acids: CASSFGQLDGYTF. The CDR3 DNA is TGTGCCAGCAGTTTCGGCCAGCTTGATGGCTACACCTTC.

In its sample, this clonotype was seen a few times. J is TRBJ1-4 and V is TRBV19, with 7 nucleotides matching TRBD1. This CDR3 has 14 residues. In germline, CDR1 is LNHDA, CDR2 SQIVND (reference sequence). The V gene end was trimmed by 3 bases and the J gene end by 4 bases; junction bases not matched to a gene: 2. The CDR3 bases are TGTGCCAGTAGTATCGACAGGGATAATGAAAAACTGTTTTTT. This codes for CASSIDRDNEKLFF.

J is TRBJ2-7 and V is TRBV6-1; D is possibly TRBD2 (5 bases). The V gene's germline CDR1 is MNHNS and CDR2 SASEGT. V lost 3 bases, J lost 7 bases, and 10 bases lay in between. The CDR3 totals 12 residues. CDR3 sequence reads: CASSDTRGEQYF. CDR3 coding DNA: TGTGCCAGCAGTGACACACGCGGGGAGCAGTACTTC.

The rearrangement links TRBV12-3 or TRBV12-4 to TRBJ2-1, with 8 nucleotides matching TRBD2. Trimming removed 7 bases from V and 6 bases from J; junction bases left unmatched: 2. CDR3 length: 12 amino acids. The CDR3 DNA reads TGTGCCAGCACCGGACTAGCCAATGAGCAGTTCTTC. Translation: CASTGLANEQFF.

The V and J genes are TRBV5-5 and TRBJ1-1; a weak D match, TRBD1 (5 bases). Germline V gene data show CDR1 as SGHKS and CDR2 as YYEKEE (reference sequence). The CDR3 extends over 15 amino acids. The V end lost 4 bases, the J end lost 3 bases, and 16 bases lay between the germline ends. This chain's CDR3 is CASSPLGGGYTEAFF. The CDR3 nucleotides are TGTGCCAGCAGCCCGCTGGGGGGAGGATACACTGAAGCTTTCTTT.

The chain carries TRBV7-2 and TRBJ2-7; TRBD2 aligns across 7 bases. The end of the DNA aligns better with TRBJ2-1, so the J call may be wrong. CDR1 SGHTA and CDR2 FQGNSA come from the germline V gene. The CDR3 runs to 14 residues. The CDR3: CASSLAPSGYEQFF. CDR3 nucleotides: TGTGCCAGCAGCTTAGCTCCTAGCGGATACGAGCAGTTCTTC.

In its sample, this clonotype was seen once. The chain employs TRBV9 and TRBJ2-1; a weak D match, TRBD2 (6 bases). V shed 3 bases and J shed 6 bases, with 19 bases lying between them. The germline gives CDR1 SGDLS, CDR2 YYNGEE. This CDR3 contains 16 residues. CDR3 protein: CASSAKTRGDRNEQFF. For the CDR3, the DNA is TGTGCCAGCAGCGCCAAGACTCGCGGGGATCGCAATGAGCAGTTCTTC.

V is TRBV7-2 and J is TRBJ1-1, with 8 bases that match TRBD1. Germline assignment: CDR1 SGHTA and CDR2 FQGNSA. After removal of 1 base from V and 3 bases from J, the junction contained 4 bases not matched to a gene. The CDR3 loop spans 15 amino acids. CDR3 sequence: CASSLVGTGHTEAFF. CDR3 bases: TGTGCCAGCAGCTTAGTTGGGACAGGACACACTGAAGCTTTCTTT.